This T cell receptor beta chain comes out of a study of blood T cell repertoires in COVID-19. Across the study: Acute-phase and convalescent COVID-19 samples originated in the United States, Italy and Spain. PBMCs, B-cell-depleted T cells, or T cells were the source of the cDNA or gDNA that made up the material.

The CDR3 totals 14 residues. V dropped 4 bases and J dropped 5; count of bases not matched to a gene: 2. Germline values: CDR1 KGHSH, CDR2 LQKENI. In the authors' methods: Quantification of nucleated cells was approximated via reference gene primer amplification. Produced via immunoSEQ multiplex PCR; TCRdb's table is partial and in-frame only. V and J calls and clone size are as listed in that table; D and trimming were resolved from the DNA. The table includes tens of thousands of clones, 80% detected once. Sequenced: peripheral blood. The genes are TRBV18 and TRBJ1-5, with 10 bases matching TRBD1. The clonotype comes from a woman older than 75 with acute or convalescent COVID-19. The CDR3 is CASSLDRGYQPQHF. The CDR3 nucleotides are TGTGCCAGCTCACTGGACAGGGGGTATCAGCCCCAGCATTTT.